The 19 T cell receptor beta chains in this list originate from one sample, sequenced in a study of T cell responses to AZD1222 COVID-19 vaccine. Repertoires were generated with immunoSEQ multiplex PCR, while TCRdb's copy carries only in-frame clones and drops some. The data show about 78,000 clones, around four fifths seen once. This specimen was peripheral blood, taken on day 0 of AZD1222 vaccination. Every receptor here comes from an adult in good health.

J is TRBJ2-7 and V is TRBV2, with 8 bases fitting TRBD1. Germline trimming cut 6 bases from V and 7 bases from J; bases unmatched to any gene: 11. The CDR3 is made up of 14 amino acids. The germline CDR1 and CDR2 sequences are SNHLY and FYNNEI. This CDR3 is CASSETQGANEQYF. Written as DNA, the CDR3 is TGTGCCAGCAGCGAAACGCAGGGGGCGAATGAGCAGTACTTC.

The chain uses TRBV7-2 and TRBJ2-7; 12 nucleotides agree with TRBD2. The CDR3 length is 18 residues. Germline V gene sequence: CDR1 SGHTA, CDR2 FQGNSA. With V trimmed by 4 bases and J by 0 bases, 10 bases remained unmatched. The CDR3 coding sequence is TGTGCCAGCAGCTCCGACCCGGGACTAGCGGGTTTCTCCTACGAGCAGTACTTC. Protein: CASSSDPGLAGFSYEQYF. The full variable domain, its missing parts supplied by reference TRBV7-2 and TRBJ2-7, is GAGVSQSPSNKVTEKGKDVELRCDPISGHTALYWYRQSLGQGLEFLIYFQGNSAPDKSGLPSDRFSAERTGGSVSTLTIQRTQQEDSAVYLCASSSDPGLAGFSYEQYFGPGTRLTVT.

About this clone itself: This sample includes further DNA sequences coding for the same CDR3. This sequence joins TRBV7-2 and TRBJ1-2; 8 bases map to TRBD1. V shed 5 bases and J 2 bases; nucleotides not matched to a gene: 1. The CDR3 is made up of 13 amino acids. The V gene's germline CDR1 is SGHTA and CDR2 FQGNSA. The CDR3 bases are TGTGCCAGCAGCCGGACAGGGAACTATGGCTACACCTTC. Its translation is CASSRTGNYGYTF.

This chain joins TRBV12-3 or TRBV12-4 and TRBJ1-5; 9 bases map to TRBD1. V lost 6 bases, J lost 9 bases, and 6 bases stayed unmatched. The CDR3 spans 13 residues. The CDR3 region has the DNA TGTGCCAGCAGAACAGGGGGCGCCGGGCCCCAGCATTTT. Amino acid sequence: CASRTGGAGPQHF.

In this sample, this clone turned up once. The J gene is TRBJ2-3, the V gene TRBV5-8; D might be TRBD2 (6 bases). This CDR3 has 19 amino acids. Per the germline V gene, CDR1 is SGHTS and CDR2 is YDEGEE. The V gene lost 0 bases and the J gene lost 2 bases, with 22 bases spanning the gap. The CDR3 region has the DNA TGTGCCAGCAGCTTGGAAGCAGGCTTCGGGGCGGGAATCACAGATACGCAGTATTTT. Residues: CASSLEAGFGAGITDTQYF.

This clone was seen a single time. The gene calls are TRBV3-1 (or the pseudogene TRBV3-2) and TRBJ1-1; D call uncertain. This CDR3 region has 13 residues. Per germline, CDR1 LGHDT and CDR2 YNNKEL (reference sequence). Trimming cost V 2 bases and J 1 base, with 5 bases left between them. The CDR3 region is CASSQLRNTEAFF. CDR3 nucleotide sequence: TGTGCCAGCAGCCAACTCAGGAACACTGAAGCTTTCTTT.

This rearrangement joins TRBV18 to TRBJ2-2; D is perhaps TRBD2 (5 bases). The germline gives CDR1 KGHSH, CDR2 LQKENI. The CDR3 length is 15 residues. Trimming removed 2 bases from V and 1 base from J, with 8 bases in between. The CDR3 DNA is TGTGCCAGCTCACCAAGGCGGGTGAACACCGGGGAGCTGTTTTTT. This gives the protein CASSPRRVNTGELFF.

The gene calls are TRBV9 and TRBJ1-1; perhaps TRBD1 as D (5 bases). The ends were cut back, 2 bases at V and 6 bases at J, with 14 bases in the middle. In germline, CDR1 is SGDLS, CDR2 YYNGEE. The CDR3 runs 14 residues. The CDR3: CASSVASQGPEAFF. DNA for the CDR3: TGTGCCAGCAGCGTCGCGAGCCAGGGCCCTGAAGCTTTCTTT.

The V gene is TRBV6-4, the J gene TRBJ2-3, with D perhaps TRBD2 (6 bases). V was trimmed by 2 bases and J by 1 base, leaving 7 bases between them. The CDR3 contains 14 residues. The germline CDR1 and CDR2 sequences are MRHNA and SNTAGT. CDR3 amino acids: CASSDRGGTDTQYF. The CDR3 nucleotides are TGTGCCAGCAGTGACCGCGGGGGCACAGATACGCAGTATTTT.

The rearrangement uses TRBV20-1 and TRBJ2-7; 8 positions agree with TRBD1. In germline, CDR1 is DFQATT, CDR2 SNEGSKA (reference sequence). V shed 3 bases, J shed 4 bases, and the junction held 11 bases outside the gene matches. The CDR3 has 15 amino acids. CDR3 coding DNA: TGCAGTGCTAGTGATGTCGGACAGGGCCGATACGAGCAGTACTTC. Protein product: CSASDVGQGRYEQYF.

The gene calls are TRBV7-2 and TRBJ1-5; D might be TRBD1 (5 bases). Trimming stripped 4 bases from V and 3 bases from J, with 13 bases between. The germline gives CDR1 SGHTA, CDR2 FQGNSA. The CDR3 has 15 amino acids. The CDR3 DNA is TGTGCCAGCAGCTCCGGCCCAGGGAACAATCAGCCCCAGCATTTT. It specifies CASSSGPGNNQPQHF.

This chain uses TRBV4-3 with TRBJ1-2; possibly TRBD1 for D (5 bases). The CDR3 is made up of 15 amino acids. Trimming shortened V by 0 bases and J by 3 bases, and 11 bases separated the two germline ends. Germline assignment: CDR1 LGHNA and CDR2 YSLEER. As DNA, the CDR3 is TGCGCCAGCAGCCAAGAAAGGGGTCTGCACTATGGCTACACCTTC. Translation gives CASSQERGLHYGYTF.

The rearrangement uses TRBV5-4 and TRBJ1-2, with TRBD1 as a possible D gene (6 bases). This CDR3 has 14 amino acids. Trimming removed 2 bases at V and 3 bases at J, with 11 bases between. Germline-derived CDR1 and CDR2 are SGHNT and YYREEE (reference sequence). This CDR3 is CASSFGGTDYGYTF. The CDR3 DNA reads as TGTGCCAGCAGCTTCGGGGGCACGGACTATGGCTACACCTTC.

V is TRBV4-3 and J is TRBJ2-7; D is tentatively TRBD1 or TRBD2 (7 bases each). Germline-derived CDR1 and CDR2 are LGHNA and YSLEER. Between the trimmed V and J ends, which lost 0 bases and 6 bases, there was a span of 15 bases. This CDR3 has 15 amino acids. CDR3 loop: CASSQDLPGGGEQYF. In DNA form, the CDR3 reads TGCGCCAGCAGCCAAGACCTCCCAGGGGGGGGCGAGCAGTACTTC.

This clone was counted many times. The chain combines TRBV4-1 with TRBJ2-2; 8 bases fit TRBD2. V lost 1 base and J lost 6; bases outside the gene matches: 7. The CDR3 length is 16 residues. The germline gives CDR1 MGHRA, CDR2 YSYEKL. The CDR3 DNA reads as TGCGCCAGCAGCCAAGCCGGGACTAGTTGGTCCGGGGAGCTGTTTTTT. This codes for CASSQAGTSWSGELFF.

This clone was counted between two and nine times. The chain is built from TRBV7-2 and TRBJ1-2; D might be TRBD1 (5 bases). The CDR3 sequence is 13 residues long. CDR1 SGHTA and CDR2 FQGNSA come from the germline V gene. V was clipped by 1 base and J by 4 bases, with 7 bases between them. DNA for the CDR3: TGTGCCAGCAGCTTAGGCGACAGCTATGGCTACACCTTC. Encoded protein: CASSLGDSYGYTF. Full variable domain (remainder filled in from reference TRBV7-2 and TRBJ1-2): GAGVSQSPSNKVTEKGKDVELRCDPISGHTALYWYRQSLGQGLEFLIYFQGNSAPDKSGLPSDRFSAERTGGSVSTLTIQRTQQEDSAVYLCASSLGDSYGYTFGSGTRLTVV.

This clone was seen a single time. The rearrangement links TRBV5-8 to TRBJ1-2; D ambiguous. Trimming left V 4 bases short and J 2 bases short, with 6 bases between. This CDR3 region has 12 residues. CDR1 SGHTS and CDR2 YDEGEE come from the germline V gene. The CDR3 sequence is CASSPDNYGYTF. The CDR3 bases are TGTGCCAGCAGCCCCGACAACTATGGCTACACCTTC.

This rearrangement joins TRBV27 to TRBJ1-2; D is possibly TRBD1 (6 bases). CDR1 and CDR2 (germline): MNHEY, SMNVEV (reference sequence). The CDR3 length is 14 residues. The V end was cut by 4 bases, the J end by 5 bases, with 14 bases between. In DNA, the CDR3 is TGTGCCAGCAGTTCCAGGGGCTTCGGGTATGGCTACACCTTC. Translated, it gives CASSSRGFGYGYTF.

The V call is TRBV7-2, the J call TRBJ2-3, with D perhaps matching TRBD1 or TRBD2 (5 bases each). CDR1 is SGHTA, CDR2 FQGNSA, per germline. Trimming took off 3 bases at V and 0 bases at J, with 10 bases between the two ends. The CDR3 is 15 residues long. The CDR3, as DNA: TGTGCCAGCAGCTTTTCGGGGCCTAGCACAGATACGCAGTATTTT. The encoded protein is CASSFSGPSTDTQYF.